These T cell receptor beta chains were read from a single sample in a study of blood T cell repertoires in COVID-19. TCRdb's table, derived via immunoSEQ multiplex PCR, lists solely in-frame clones and lacks some. The sample records about 40,000 clones, about 86% being singletons. Sequenced material: peripheral blood. These receptors all stem from a woman aged 55-70 years with acute or convalescent COVID-19. Both conserved end residues are part of each CDR3. The order of the fields is clone size, J gene, D gene, V gene, CDR3 length, CDR3 DNA, CDR3 protein. The D gene is left open where the match is weak. Clone size is stated in some rows and not others, as once, few, many or a class when expanded.

- | TRBJ2-3 | TRBD2 | TRBV6-5 | 16 | TGTGCCAGCAGTTCCCTAGCGGGGGGGCGCACAGATACGCAGTATTTT | CASSSLAGGRTDTQYF
- | TRBJ1-5 | TRBD1 | TRBV19 | 18 | TGTGCCAGTAGCCGGGGCGGACAGGCGGGTATTCGCAATCAGCCCCAGCATTTT | CASSRGGQAGIRNQPQHF
- | TRBJ2-1 | - | TRBV30 | 13 | TGTGCCTGGAGTGCACAGCTTAACAATGAGCAGTTCTTC | CAWSAQLNNEQFF
- | TRBJ1-5 | - | TRBV5-1 | 16 | TGCGCCAGCAGCCCCTCAGGTTCGGGGGTGGGTCAGCCCCAGCATTTT | CASSPSGSGVGQPQHF
- | TRBJ2-7 | TRBD2 | TRBV25-1 | 15 | TGTGCCAGCAGTGAAAATACGGGACTAGCCTACGAGCAGTACTTC | CASSENTGLAYEQYF
- | TRBJ2-2 | TRBD1 | TRBV7-3 | 16 | TGTGCCAGCAGCTTAAGGGCGCAGGGGGTCGCCGGGGAGCTGTTTTTT | CASSLRAQGVAGELFF
- | TRBJ1-1 | - | TRBV28 | 15 | TGTGCCAGCAGTTTACGGGCCAGGGCGAACACTGAAGCTTTCTTT | CASSLRARANTEAFF
- | TRBJ2-5 | - | TRBV15 | 15 | TGTGCCACCAGCAGAGAGGACGGGGGAAGAGAGACCCAGTACTTC | CATSREDGGRETQYF
- | TRBJ1-2 | TRBD1 | TRBV11-2 | 12 | TGTGCCAGCAGCGGGGACAGGGTAATCTACACCTTC | CASSGDRVIYTF
- | TRBJ2-3 | - | TRBV5-1 | 14 | TGCGCCAGCAGCTTTGGGGGACTGACAGATACGCAGTATTTT | CASSFGGLTDTQYF
- | TRBJ2-7 | - | TRBV4-2 | 12 | TGTGCCAGCAGCCAAACTGGCTACGAGCAGTACTTC | CASSQTGYEQYF
- | TRBJ2-4 | TRBD2 | TRBV2 | 19 | TGTGCCAGCAGTGAAGAACCACTAGCGGGAGGCCCGGGCAAAAACATTCAGTACTTC | CASSEEPLAGGPGKNIQYF
- | TRBJ1-1 | - | TRBV28 | 13 | TGTGCCAGCAGTTTCCGCAGAAACACTGAAGCTTTCTTT | CASSFRRNTEAFF
few | TRBJ1-6 | - | TRBV28 | 14 | TGTGCCAGCAGTAACCGGGGTCGGAATTCACCCCTCCACTTT | CASSNRGRNSPLHF
- | TRBJ1-5 | TRBD1 | TRBV19 | 14 | TGTGCCAGTAGGAAGGACAGGGGCAATCAGCCCCAGCATTTT | CASRKDRGNQPQHF
once | TRBJ2-3 | - | TRBV6-5 | 13 | TGTGCCAGCAGGTCCCCGGGCACAGATACGCAGTATTTT | CASRSPGTDTQYF
few | TRBJ2-5 | TRBD1 | TRBV7-3 | 13 | TGTGCCAGCAGCCGTGACAGGGGAGAGACCCAGTACTTC | CASSRDRGETQYF
- | TRBJ2-5 | - | TRBV7-2 | 13 | TGTGCCAGCAGTCCACGGACAGAAGAGACCCAGTACTTC | CASSPRTEETQYF
- | TRBJ2-7 | - | TRBV19 | 15 | TGTGCCAGTAGCCCTCTCGGGGACAAGTCCTACGAGCAGTACTTC | CASSPLGDKSYEQYF
- | TRBJ2-2 | TRBD2 | TRBV9 | 21 | TGTGCCAGCAGCCTGACCCTCGCCGGGACTAGCGGGGGTCGGAACACCGGGGAGCTGTTTTTT | CASSLTLAGTSGGRNTGELFF